Listed here are 17 T cell receptor beta chains from one sample, sequenced in a study of radiation and T cells in renal cell carcinoma. Assay used: immunoSEQ multiplex PCR; TCRdb lists only in-frame clones, some missing. The data show 65,000 to 80,000 clones, approximately 86% seen once. Time point specified: blood 2 weeks post-SBRT. Regarding treatment: 15 Gy SBRT to primary tumor, nephrectomy 4 weeks later. This material consisted of blood, taken from a patient whose treatment included radiotherapy and nephrectomy. The receptors derive from a woman in her fifties or sixties with renal cell carcinoma.

Here the CDR3 reads CASKRGRKETQYF. The CDR3 region has the DNA TGTGCCAGCAAAAGAGGACGTAAAGAGACCCAGTACTTC. The chain is built from TRBV2 and TRBJ2-5; D not resolved. This CDR3 contains 13 residues. With 7 bases removed from V and 3 bases from J, the gap between germline ends came to 12 bases. Germline V CDR1 and CDR2: SNHLY, FYNNEI.

The V call is TRBV7-2, the J call TRBJ2-4; tentatively, D is TRBD1 (6 bases). The V gene lost 9 bases and the J gene lost 6 bases, with 12 bases spanning the gap. Germline CDR1 SGHTA, CDR2 FQGNSA. This CDR3 is built from 12 residues. CDR3 protein: CASQAQGNIQYF. CDR3 DNA: TGTGCCAGTCAGGCACAGGGAAACATTCAGTACTTC.

The CDR3: CASSFTGGDQPQHF. CDR3 DNA: TGTGCCAGTAGTTTCACAGGGGGCGATCAGCCCCAGCATTTT. V and J are TRBV19 and TRBJ1-5; 9 bases are a match to TRBD1. The germline gives CDR1 LNHDA, CDR2 SQIVND (reference sequence). This CDR3 region has 14 residues. V shed 5 bases, J shed 5 bases, and the junction held 4 bases outside the gene matches.

The gene calls are TRBV28 and TRBJ2-1; 9 nucleotides match TRBD1. This CDR3 is built from 13 residues. The ends lost 7 bases at V and 15 bases at J; junction bases unmatched: 13. Germline values: CDR1 MDHEN, CDR2 SYDVKM. DNA for the CDR3: TGTGCCAGCAATTGGGGACAGGGCGTCGATTCGTTCTTC. As protein: CASNWGQGVDSFF.

The genes are TRBV7-2 and TRBJ2-5; D not certain. The CDR3 contains 11 residues. From germline, CDR1 is SGHTA and CDR2 FQGNSA. The V gene lost 1 base and the J gene lost 6 bases, with 3 bases spanning the gap. This CDR3 is CASSLGQTQYF. The CDR3 coding sequence is TGTGCCAGCAGCTTAGGCCAGACCCAGTACTTC.

This chain connects TRBV4-2 to TRBJ2-5; D gene unclear. This CDR3 region has 14 residues. The germline V gene encodes CDR1 LGHNA and CDR2 YNFKEQ. V lost 0 bases, J lost 2 bases, and 7 bases lay in between. The CDR3: CASSQEQNQETQYF. The CDR3 DNA reads TGTGCCAGCAGCCAAGAACAGAATCAAGAGACCCAGTACTTC.

There are a few counts of this clone. V is TRBV9 and J is TRBJ2-3, with D possibly being TRBD2 (5 bases). V lost 0 bases and J 1 base, leaving 15 bases between the germline ends. Germline V CDR1 and CDR2: SGDLS, YYNGEE. CDR3 length equals 17 residues. CDR3 region: CASSVEWTGTGTDTQYF. DNA for the CDR3: TGTGCCAGCAGCGTAGAGTGGACGGGAACTGGCACAGATACGCAGTATTTT.

This chain links TRBV10-1 with TRBJ2-3, with TRBD2 identical over 10 bases. This CDR3 has 19 residues. Germline V CDR1 and CDR2: WNHNN, SYGVQD (reference sequence). With 3 bases clipped from V and 5 bases from J, the junction kept 17 bases outside the gene matches. The CDR3 bases are TGCGCCAGCAGTGATCTCGGGCTAGCGGGAGCTCCGGGTGGAGATACGCAGTATTTT. Encoded protein: CASSDLGLAGAPGGDTQYF.

The rearrangement joins TRBV4-1 to TRBJ1-5; no clear D. Germline V gene sequence: CDR1 MGHRA, CDR2 YSYEKL. Between the trimmed V and J ends, which lost 0 bases and 1 base, there was a span of 7 bases. The CDR3 has 15 amino acids. This CDR3 is CASSQDPVSNQPQHF. The CDR3 DNA is TGCGCCAGCAGCCAAGATCCGGTAAGCAATCAGCCCCAGCATTTT.

The chain couples TRBV25-1 to TRBJ1-2; unclear D gene. The CDR3 runs 14 residues. V was clipped by 3 bases and J by 3 bases, with 11 bases between them. Germline V gene sequence: CDR1 MGHDK, CDR2 SYGVNS. This CDR3 is CASSDPGGYYGYTF. The CDR3 nucleotides read TGTGCCAGCAGTGACCCGGGAGGATACTATGGCTACACCTTC.

The sample holds one count of this clone. The genes are TRBV7-2 and TRBJ2-1, with a possible D match to TRBD1 (5 bases). The V gene's germline CDR1 is SGHTA and CDR2 FQGNSA. This CDR3 comprises 14 residues. V was trimmed by 3 bases and J by 8 bases, leaving 14 bases between them. The CDR3 here is CASSFVGRVDEQFF. CDR3 bases: TGTGCCAGCAGCTTCGTAGGCAGGGTCGATGAGCAGTTCTTC.

The rearrangement links TRBV6-5 to TRBJ2-5; D is perhaps TRBD1 (6 bases). V was cut by 6 bases and J by 5 bases, with 16 bases left in between. The CDR3 runs to 14 residues. CDR1 and CDR2 (germline): MNHEY, SVGAGI. The CDR3 coding sequence is TGTGCCAGCAGCCCGGGACACCGACGGGAGACCCAGTACTTC. Translating it yields CASSPGHRRETQYF.

This clone was seen only once. The genes are TRBV2 and TRBJ1-4, with TRBD1 as a possible D gene (5 bases). The CDR3 contains 15 residues. Trimming took off 10 bases at V and 0 bases at J, with 15 bases between the two ends. CDR1 SNHLY and CDR2 FYNNEI come from the germline V gene. The CDR3 sequence: CATAGDSATNEKLFF. For the CDR3, the DNA is TGTGCCACCGCGGGCGACAGTGCAACTAATGAAAAACTGTTTTTT.

The chain has TRBV30 and TRBJ1-6; D is uncertain. Germline V lookup: CDR1 GTSNPN, CDR2 SVGIG (reference sequence). V was clipped by 2 bases and J by 3 bases, with 8 bases between them. The CDR3 extends over 14 amino acids. DNA of the CDR3: TGTGCCTGGAGTATTGAGGGCTATAATTCACCCCTCCACTTT. Its translation: CAWSIEGYNSPLHF.

The chain couples TRBV6-6 to TRBJ1-1; a possible D gene is TRBD1 (6 bases). Trimming cost V 4 bases and J 5 bases, with 14 bases left between them. The V gene's germline CDR1 is MNHNY and CDR2 SVGAGI (reference sequence). The CDR3 spans 14 residues. CDR3 in amino acids: CASSSVAGATEAFF. The CDR3 region has the DNA TGTGCCAGCAGTTCGGTTGCAGGGGCTACTGAAGCTTTCTTT.

For this clone: Compared with germline, one end of the junction differs, possibly owing to a read error. The chain couples TRBV6-5 to TRBJ2-7, with D perhaps assigned TRBD1 or TRBD2 (5 bases each). Germline CDR1 MNHEY, CDR2 SVGAGI. The CDR3 is 12 amino acids. For the CDR3, the DNA is TGTGCCAGCAGTTCGAGAGCCGGGACGGGCGTTTTC. Protein sequence: CASSSRAGTGVF.

The chain joins TRBV10-2 to TRBJ2-7, with unresolved D. Trimming removed 1 base from V and 0 bases from J, with 10 bases in between. The CDR3 loop spans 15 amino acids. The germline CDR1 and CDR2 sequences are WSHSY and SAAADI. CDR3 DNA: TGCGCCAGCAGTGAGTGGGTCTTACACTCCTACGAGCAGTACTTC. Translation: CASSEWVLHSYEQYF.